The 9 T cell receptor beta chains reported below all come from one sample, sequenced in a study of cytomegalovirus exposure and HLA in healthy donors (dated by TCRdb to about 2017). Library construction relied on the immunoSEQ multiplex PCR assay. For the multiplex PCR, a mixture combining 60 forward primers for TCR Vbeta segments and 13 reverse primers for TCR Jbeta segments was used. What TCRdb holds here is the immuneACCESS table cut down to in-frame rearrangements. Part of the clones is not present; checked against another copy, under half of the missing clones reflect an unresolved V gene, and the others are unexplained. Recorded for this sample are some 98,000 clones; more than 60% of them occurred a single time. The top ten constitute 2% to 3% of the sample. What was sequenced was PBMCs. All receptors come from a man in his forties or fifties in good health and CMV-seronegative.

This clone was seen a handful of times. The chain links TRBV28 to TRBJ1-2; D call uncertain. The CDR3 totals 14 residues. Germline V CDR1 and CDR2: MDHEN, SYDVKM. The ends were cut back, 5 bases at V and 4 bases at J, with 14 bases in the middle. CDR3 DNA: TGTGCCAGCAGTACGGGGTTCGAGACCTATGGCTACACCTTC. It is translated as CASSTGFETYGYTF.

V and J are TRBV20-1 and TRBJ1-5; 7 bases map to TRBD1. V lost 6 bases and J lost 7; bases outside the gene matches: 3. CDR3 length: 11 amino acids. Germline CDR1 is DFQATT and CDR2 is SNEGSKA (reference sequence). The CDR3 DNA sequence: TGCAGTGCGGAGGGGGCACAGCCCCAGCATTTT. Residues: CSAEGAQPQHF.

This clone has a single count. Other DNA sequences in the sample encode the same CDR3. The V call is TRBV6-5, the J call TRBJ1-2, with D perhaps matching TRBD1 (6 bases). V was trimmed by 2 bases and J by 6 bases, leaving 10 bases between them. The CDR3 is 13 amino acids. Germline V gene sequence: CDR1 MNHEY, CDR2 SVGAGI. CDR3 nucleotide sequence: TGTGCCAGCAGTTACCCAGGGGAAGATGGCTACACCTTC. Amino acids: CASSYPGEDGYTF.

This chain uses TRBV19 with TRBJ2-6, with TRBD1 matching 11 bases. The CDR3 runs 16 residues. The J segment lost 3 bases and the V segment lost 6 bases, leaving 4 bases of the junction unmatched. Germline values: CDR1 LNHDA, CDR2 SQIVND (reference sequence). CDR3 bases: TGTGCCAGTAGGGACAGGGGGCTAGGTGGGGCCAACGTCCTGACTTTC. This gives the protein CASRDRGLGGANVLTF.

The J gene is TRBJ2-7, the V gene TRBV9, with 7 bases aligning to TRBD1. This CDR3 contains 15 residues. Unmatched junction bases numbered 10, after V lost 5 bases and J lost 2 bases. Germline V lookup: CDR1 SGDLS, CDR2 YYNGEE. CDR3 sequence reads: CASSKSGTATYEQYF. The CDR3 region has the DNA TGTGCCAGCAGTAAATCCGGGACAGCGACCTACGAGCAGTACTTC. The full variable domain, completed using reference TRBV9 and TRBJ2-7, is DSGVTQTPKHLITATGQRVTLRCSPRSGDLSVYWYQQSLDQGLQFLIQYYNGEERAKGNILERFSAQQFPDLHSELNLSSLELGDSALYFCASSKSGTATYEQYFGPGTRLTVT.

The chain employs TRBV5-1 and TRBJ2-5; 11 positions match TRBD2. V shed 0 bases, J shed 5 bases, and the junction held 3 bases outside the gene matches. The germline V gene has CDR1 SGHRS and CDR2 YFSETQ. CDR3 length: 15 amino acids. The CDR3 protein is CASSLVLAGGETQYF. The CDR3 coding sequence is TGCGCCAGCAGCTTGGTTCTAGCGGGGGGCGAGACCCAGTACTTC.

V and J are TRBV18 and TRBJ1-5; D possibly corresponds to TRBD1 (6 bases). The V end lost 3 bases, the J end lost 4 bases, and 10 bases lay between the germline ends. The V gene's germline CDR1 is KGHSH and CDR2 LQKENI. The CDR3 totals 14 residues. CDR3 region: CASSPQGQNQPQHF. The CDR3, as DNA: TGTGCCAGCTCACCTCAGGGACAAAATCAGCCCCAGCATTTT. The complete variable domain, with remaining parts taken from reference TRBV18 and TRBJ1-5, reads NAGVMQNPRHLVRRRGQEARLRCSPMKGHSHVYWYRQLPEEGLKFMVYLQKENIIDESGMPKERFSAEFPKEGPSILRIQQVVRGDSAAYFCASSPQGQNQPQHFGDGTRLSIL.

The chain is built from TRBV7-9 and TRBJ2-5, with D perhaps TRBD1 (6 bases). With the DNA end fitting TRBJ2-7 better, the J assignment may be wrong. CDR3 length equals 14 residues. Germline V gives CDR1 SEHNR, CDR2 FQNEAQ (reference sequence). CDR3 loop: CASSSSQGVYEQYF. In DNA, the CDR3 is TGTGCCAGCAGCTCCTCACAGGGTGTCTACGAGCAGTACTTC.

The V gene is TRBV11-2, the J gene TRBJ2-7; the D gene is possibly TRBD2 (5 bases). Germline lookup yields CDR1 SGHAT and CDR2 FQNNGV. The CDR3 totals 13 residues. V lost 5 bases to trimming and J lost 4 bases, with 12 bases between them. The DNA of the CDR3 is TGTGCCAGCAGCCGATTACTAGGATACGAGCAGTACTTC. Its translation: CASSRLLGYEQYF.